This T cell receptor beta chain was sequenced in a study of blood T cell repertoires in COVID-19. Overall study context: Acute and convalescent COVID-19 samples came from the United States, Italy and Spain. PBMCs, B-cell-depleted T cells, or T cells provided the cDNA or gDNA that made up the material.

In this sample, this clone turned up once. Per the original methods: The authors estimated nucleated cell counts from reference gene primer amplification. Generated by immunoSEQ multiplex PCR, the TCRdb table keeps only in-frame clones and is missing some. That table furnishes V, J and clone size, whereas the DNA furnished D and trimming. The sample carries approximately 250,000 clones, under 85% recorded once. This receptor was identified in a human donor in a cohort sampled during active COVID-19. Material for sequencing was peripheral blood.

CDR3 DNA sequence: TGTGCCAGCAGTCTTAGCGGGACCTACACCTACGAGCAGTACTTC. The encoded protein is CASSLSGTYTYEQYF. The V and J genes are TRBV6-5 and TRBJ2-7; 8 nucleotides align to TRBD2. After removal of 5 bases from V and 2 bases from J, the junction contained 8 bases not matched to a gene. The germline V gene has CDR1 MNHEY and CDR2 SVGAGI. This CDR3 comprises 15 residues.